These 31 T cell receptor beta chains came from one sample sequenced in a study of cytomegalovirus exposure and HLA in healthy donors. Use of 60 Vbeta and 13 Jbeta primers characterized the PCR. Clones were sequenced by immunoSEQ multiplex PCR, and TCRdb holds only the in-frame ones, with some missing. The sample lists about 160,000 clones, roughly four fifths seen once, with approximately 11% in the top ten. The sequencing input was PBMCs. These receptors were obtained from a man aged 50 to 59 in good health and CMV-seropositive.

The chain is built from TRBV2 and TRBJ2-5, with 12 bases aligning to TRBD2. The germline CDR1 and CDR2 sequences are SNHLY and FYNNEI. The CDR3 runs 15 residues. The J segment lost 7 bases and the V segment lost 3 bases, leaving 6 bases of the junction unmatched. In nucleotides, the CDR3 is TGTGCCAGCAGTGACTTGACTAGCGGGAGTGGGACCCAGTACTTC. Translating gives CASSDLTSGSGTQYF. Drawing the rest from reference TRBV2 and TRBJ2-5, the complete variable domain is EPEVTQTPSHQVTQMGQEVILRCVPISNHLYFYWYRQILGQKVEFLVSFYNNEISEKSEIFDDQFSVERPDGSNFTLKIRSTKLEDSAMYFCASSDLTSGSGTQYFGPGTRLLVL.

The CDR3 sequence: CASRVEQGAGTEAFF. Here the CDR3 DNA reads TGTGCCAGCAGGGTAGAACAGGGGGCAGGGACTGAAGCTTTCTTT. V is TRBV6-1 and J is TRBJ1-1; TRBD1 matches at 9 bases. The germline gives CDR1 MNHNS, CDR2 SASEGT. The CDR3 runs to 15 residues. Unmatched junction bases numbered 10, after V lost 6 bases and J lost 5 bases.

The gene calls are TRBV5-1 and TRBJ2-5; D possibly corresponds to TRBD1 (5 bases). The CDR3 sequence is 13 residues long. Trimming took 0 bases from V and 5 from J, leaving 8 bases between them. Germline V lookup: CDR1 SGHRS, CDR2 YFSETQ. CDR3 nucleotide sequence: TGCGCCAGCAGCTTGGAGGGGTTGGAGACCCAGTACTTC. As protein: CASSLEGLETQYF.

J is TRBJ2-5 and V is TRBV11-2, with D possibly being TRBD2 (6 bases). Trimming shortened V by 3 bases and J by 2 bases, and 19 bases separated the two germline ends. The length of the CDR3 is 17 residues. The germline gives CDR1 SGHAT, CDR2 FQNNGV. The CDR3 here is CASSFGETGLPQETQYF. CDR3 nucleotide sequence: TGTGCCAGCAGCTTCGGGGAGACGGGACTGCCGCAAGAGACCCAGTACTTC.

As regards this clone: The sample has other DNA sequences that encode this CDR3 too. The rearrangement links TRBV4-2 to TRBJ2-3; TRBD2 matches 8 bases. Germline V CDR1 and CDR2: LGHNA, YNFKEQ. The CDR3 length is 14 residues. The ends lost 3 bases at V and 5 bases at J; junction bases unmatched: 4. The CDR3 coding sequence is TGTGCCAGCAGCCAGGGGACTAGTGGAGATACGCAGTATTTT. Translation: CASSQGTSGDTQYF.

The CDR3 DNA is TGTGCCAGCCACTATCCGGGATCCCACTACGAGCAGTACTTC. Translated, it gives CASHYPGSHYEQYF. This chain joins TRBV28 and TRBJ2-7; TRBD2 might be the D (5 bases). The V end was cut by 8 bases, the J end by 3 bases, with 17 bases between. Germline V gene data show CDR1 as MDHEN and CDR2 as SYDVKM. The CDR3 contains 14 residues.

The V and J genes are TRBV19 and TRBJ1-5; D may be TRBD1 (6 bases). The CDR3 sequence is 13 residues long. V was clipped by 5 bases and J by 9 bases, with 14 bases between them. Germline V gene sequence: CDR1 LNHDA, CDR2 SQIVND (reference sequence). Written as DNA, the CDR3 is TGTGCCAGTAGTCCCGGGACACCCAGGCCCCAGCATTTT. Translation gives CASSPGTPRPQHF.

The table lists this clone with a few counts. The J gene is TRBJ2-1, the V gene TRBV4-3, with 7 bases fitting TRBD1. Trimming removed 1 base from V and 3 bases from J; junction bases left unmatched: 6. Germline lookup yields CDR1 LGHNA and CDR2 YSLEER. This CDR3 is 16 amino acids long. CDR3: CASSQATGTDYNEQFF. The CDR3 coding sequence is TGCGCCAGCAGCCAAGCCACCGGGACAGACTACAATGAGCAGTTCTTC.

J is TRBJ2-3 and V is TRBV9; 7 bases fit TRBD2. The CDR3 consists of 16 residues. CDR1 SGDLS and CDR2 YYNGEE come from the germline V gene. With 3 bases clipped from V and 4 bases from J, the junction kept 11 bases outside the gene matches. The CDR3 protein is CASSGKVAGGADTQYF. The CDR3 DNA is TGTGCCAGCAGCGGGAAGGTAGCGGGCGGGGCAGATACGCAGTATTTT. Full variable domain (missing parts from reference TRBV9 and TRBJ2-3): DSGVTQTPKHLITATGQRVTLRCSPRSGDLSVYWYQQSLDQGLQFLIQYYNGEERAKGNILERFSAQQFPDLHSELNLSSLELGDSALYFCASSGKVAGGADTQYFGPGTRLTVL.

This sequence joins TRBV30 and TRBJ1-1; D is unclear. CDR1 is GTSNPN, CDR2 SVGIG, per germline (reference sequence). The CDR3 is 13 amino acids. Trimming cost V 2 bases and J 3 bases, with 10 bases left between them. For the CDR3, the DNA is TGTGCCTGGAGTCGCCAGGAAGACACTGAAGCTTTCTTT. It codes for CAWSRQEDTEAFF. Combining the CDR3 with reference TRBV30 and TRBJ1-1 gives the whole variable domain SQTIHQWPATLVQPVGSPLSLECTVEGTSNPNLYWYRQAAGRGLQLLFYSVGIGQISSEVPQNLSASRPQDRQFILSSKKLLLSDSGFYLCAWSRQEDTEAFFGQGTRLTVV.

V gene TRBV14 combines with J gene TRBJ2-3, with 7 positions matching TRBD1. Germline CDR1 is SGHDN and CDR2 is FVKESK. With V trimmed by 4 bases and J by 2 bases, 9 bases remained unmatched. The CDR3 loop spans 16 amino acids. This CDR3 reads CASSRVGTELTDTQYF. In DNA form, the CDR3 reads TGTGCCAGCAGCCGAGTCGGGACAGAGCTCACAGATACGCAGTATTTT. The full variable domain, with the rest looked up from reference TRBV14 and TRBJ2-3, is EAGVTQFPSHSVIEKGQTVTLRCDPISGHDNLYWYRRVMGKEIKFLLHFVKESKQDESGMPNNRFLAERTGGTYSTLKVQPAELEDSGVYFCASSRVGTELTDTQYFGPGTRLTVL.

This clone has just a few counts. The J gene is TRBJ2-2, the V gene TRBV11-2, with 7 bases that match TRBD2. Germline trimming cut 3 bases from V and 3 bases from J; bases unmatched to any gene: 1. From germline, CDR1 is SGHAT and CDR2 FQNNGV. The CDR3 runs 14 residues. The CDR3, as DNA: TGTGCCAGCAGCTTTACTAGCGACACCGGGGAGCTGTTTTTT. This gives the protein CASSFTSDTGELFF.

The chain is built from TRBV9 and TRBJ2-3; 8 bases map to TRBD2. The J segment lost 4 bases and the V segment lost 0 bases, leaving 4 bases of the junction unmatched. Germline V gene data show CDR1 as SGDLS and CDR2 as YYNGEE. The CDR3 loop spans 15 amino acids. CDR3 sequence (DNA): TGTGCCAGCAGCGTAGCGGGAGGGCCCCCAGATACGCAGTATTTT. This encodes CASSVAGGPPDTQYF.

This clone was seen more than once but under ten times. V gene TRBV11-2 combines with J gene TRBJ1-1; D is undetermined. The V gene lost 5 bases and the J gene lost 8 bases, with 12 bases spanning the gap. The germline CDR1 and CDR2 sequences are SGHAT and FQNNGV. The CDR3 totals 12 residues. CDR3 residues: CASSPGGGEAFF. CDR3 DNA sequence: TGTGCCAGCAGCCCTGGAGGAGGGGAAGCTTTCTTT.

This clone came up a few times. The rearrangement uses TRBV27 and TRBJ2-7; tentatively, D is TRBD1 (6 bases). The V gene's germline CDR1 is MNHEY and CDR2 SMNVEV (reference sequence). The V and J ends lost 3 bases and 3 bases respectively, with 9 bases between them. The CDR3 spans 13 residues. CDR3 sequence reads: CASSLDSNYEQYF. Here the CDR3 DNA reads TGTGCCAGCAGTTTGGACAGCAACTACGAGCAGTACTTC.

In DNA, the CDR3 is TGTGCCTGGGCAGGAGGCACTGAAGCTTTCTTT. Amino acid sequence: CAWAGGTEAFF. V and J are TRBV30 and TRBJ1-1; D call uncertain. CDR1 is GTSNPN, CDR2 SVGIG, per germline (reference sequence). Trimming took 5 bases from V and 4 from J, leaving 8 bases between them. The CDR3 contains 11 residues.

The chain employs TRBV11-1 and TRBJ2-7; 8 nucleotides line up with TRBD1. CDR3 length: 14 residues. V shed 3 bases, J shed 6 bases, and the junction held 7 bases outside the gene matches. Germline values: CDR1 SGHAT, CDR2 FQDESV (reference sequence). CDR3 sequence: CASSFGTGWGEQYF. The CDR3 DNA sequence: TGTGCCAGCAGCTTTGGGACAGGTTGGGGCGAGCAGTACTTC.

The chain links TRBV6-5 to TRBJ1-5; D uncertain. The CDR3 runs to 13 residues. Trimming left V 5 bases short and J 6 bases short, with 11 bases between. CDR1 and CDR2 (germline): MNHEY, SVGAGI. This CDR3 is CASSEAEGQPQHF. As DNA, the CDR3 is TGTGCCAGCAGTGAAGCGGAGGGTCAGCCCCAGCATTTT.

The chain couples TRBV30 to TRBJ1-1; TRBD1 might be the D (5 bases). The germline gives CDR1 GTSNPN, CDR2 SVGIG (reference sequence). The CDR3 totals 14 residues. Trimming pared 3 bases from V and 3 bases from J, leaving 14 bases between. CDR3 DNA sequence: TGTGCCTGGAGGCACGGGGGGTTTTACACTGAAGCTTTCTTT. Translated, it gives CAWRHGGFYTEAFF. Together with reference TRBV30 and TRBJ1-1, the CDR3 gives the full variable domain: SQTIHQWPATLVQPVGSPLSLECTVEGTSNPNLYWYRQAAGRGLQLLFYSVGIGQISSEVPQNLSASRPQDRQFILSSKKLLLSDSGFYLCAWRHGGFYTEAFFGQGTRLTVV.

To note about this clone: The same CDR3 is also encoded by other DNA sequences in this sample. The chain uses TRBV5-4 and TRBJ1-1; D might be TRBD1 (5 bases). CDR3 length: 15 amino acids. The V gene's germline CDR1 is SGHNT and CDR2 YYREEE (reference sequence). Trimming took off 0 bases at V and 2 bases at J, with 11 bases between the two ends. CDR3 DNA sequence: TGTGCCAGCAGCTTGGCCGGGGGAGGCAACACTGAAGCTTTCTTT. Translated, it gives CASSLAGGGNTEAFF.

This clone was counted a few times. The chain employs TRBV9 and TRBJ2-2, with D possibly TRBD2 on 7 matching bases. Germline assignment: CDR1 SGDLS and CDR2 YYNGEE. With 5 bases removed from V and 3 bases from J, the gap between germline ends came to 11 bases. This CDR3 comprises 14 residues. The CDR3 sequence is CASRQGGDTGELFF. CDR3 DNA sequence: TGTGCCAGCAGACAGGGAGGGGACACCGGGGAGCTGTTTTTT.

As concerns this clone: The sample carries other DNA sequences with the same CDR3. The rearrangement uses TRBV2 and TRBJ2-1; 9 nucleotides match TRBD2. Germline trimming cut 3 bases from V and 9 bases from J; bases unmatched to any gene: 9. Looked up from germline, CDR1 is SNHLY and CDR2 is FYNNEI. The CDR3 totals 15 residues. In DNA form, the CDR3 reads TGTGCCAGCAGTGACCGGGCGGGGGGGCAGGGTGAGCAGTTCTTC. This encodes CASSDRAGGQGEQFF.

Details on this clone: The junction does not match germline at one end; this may be a read error. The chain links TRBV18 to TRBJ2-2, with 7 bases lining up with TRBD1. Germline V gives CDR1 KGHSH, CDR2 LQKENI. The CDR3 has 15 residues. The CDR3 sequence is CASSPPGQNAGELFF. The CDR3 DNA follows: TGTGCCAGCTCACCACCGGGACAGAACGCCGGGGAGCTGTTTTTT. Complete variable domain (other parts from reference TRBV18 and TRBJ2-2): NAGVMQNPRHLVRRRGQEARLRCSPMKGHSHVYWYRQLPEEGLKFMVYLQKENIIDESGMPKERFSAEFPKEGPSILRIQQVVRGDSAAYFCASSPPGQNAGELFFGEGSRLTVL.

This clone was counted a single time. V gene TRBV27 combines with J gene TRBJ1-5; a possible D gene is TRBD1 (6 bases). The germline CDR1 and CDR2 sequences are MNHEY and SMNVEV (reference sequence). The V end was cut by 3 bases, the J end by 0 bases, with 9 bases between. The length of the CDR3 is 15 residues. CDR3 sequence reads: CASSLQGNSNQPQHF. In DNA, the CDR3 is TGTGCCAGCAGTTTGCAGGGGAATAGCAATCAGCCCCAGCATTTT.

V and J are TRBV7-2 and TRBJ1-1; TRBD1 agrees at 9 bases. CDR3 length: 12 residues. The germline V gene encodes CDR1 SGHTA and CDR2 FQGNSA. V lost 6 bases to trimming and J lost 10 bases; unmatched junction nucleotides: 6. CDR3 region: CASRPGTGSAFF. In DNA, the CDR3 is TGTGCCAGCAGACCAGGGACAGGGTCAGCTTTCTTT.

The V call is TRBV13, the J call TRBJ2-1, with TRBD2 matching 14 bases. With 4 bases clipped from V and 0 bases from J, the junction kept 5 bases outside the gene matches. Germline V gene lookup returns CDR1 PRHDT and CDR2 FYEKMQ (reference sequence). The CDR3 runs to 18 residues. CDR3 region: CASSSGLAGDRSYNEQFF. The CDR3 region has the DNA TGTGCCAGCAGCTCGGGACTAGCGGGGGACCGCTCCTACAATGAGCAGTTCTTC.

The V gene is TRBV9, the J gene TRBJ1-1; no definite D call. This CDR3 comprises 14 residues. V lost 1 base and J 0 bases, leaving 7 bases between the germline ends. Looked up from germline, CDR1 is SGDLS and CDR2 is YYNGEE. In nucleotides, the CDR3 is TGTGCCAGCAGCGTAACGGGTATGAACACTGAAGCTTTCTTT. Its protein product is CASSVTGMNTEAFF.

This clone has just a few counts. This sequence joins TRBV7-6 and TRBJ1-1; 8 positions match TRBD1. V shed 6 bases, J shed 3 bases, and the junction held 9 bases outside the gene matches. The V gene's germline CDR1 is SGHVS and CDR2 FNYEAQ. The CDR3 sequence is 15 residues long. CDR3 residues: CASSLTGGPYTEAFF. The CDR3 DNA reads TGTGCCAGCAGTTTAACAGGGGGACCATACACTGAAGCTTTCTTT.

The chain recombines TRBV19 with TRBJ1-3, with TRBD1 as a possible D gene (6 bases). The CDR3 is made up of 16 amino acids. CDR1 is LNHDA, CDR2 SQIVND, per germline (reference sequence). The V end lost 5 bases, the J end lost 0 bases, and 14 bases lay between the germline ends. CDR3 nucleotides: TGTGCCAGTAGTTTCGACAGGTCTGGCTCTGGAAACACCATATATTTT. This codes for CASSFDRSGSGNTIYF.

The J gene is TRBJ2-1, the V gene TRBV4-1; 10 bases map to TRBD1. Germline V CDR1 and CDR2: MGHRA, YSYEKL. J lost 3 bases, V lost 6 bases, and 8 bases had no gene match. The CDR3 is made up of 16 amino acids. CDR3 coding DNA: TGCGCCAGCAGGCAGACAGGGGGCTCCCTCTACAATGAGCAGTTCTTC. Its protein product is CASRQTGGSLYNEQFF.

V is TRBV15 and J is TRBJ2-7; D not certain. CDR3 size: 13 residues. Germline lookup yields CDR1 LNHNV and CDR2 YYDKDF (reference sequence). Trimming took 1 base from V and 2 from J, leaving 6 bases between them. Here the CDR3 reads CATSRGQPYEQYF. CDR3 DNA sequence: TGTGCCACCAGCAGAGGACAACCCTACGAGCAGTACTTC. Based on the CDR3 plus reference TRBV15 and TRBJ2-7, the full variable domain is DAMVIQNPRYQVTQFGKPVTLSCSQTLNHNVMYWYQQKSSQAPKLLFHYYDKDFNNEADTPDNFQSRRPNTSFCFLDIRSPGLGDTAMYLCATSRGQPYEQYFGPGTRLTVT.